Below, 23 T cell receptor beta chains from the same sample are listed, as sequenced in a study of spatial heterogeneity in lung cancer. From the 5' RACE reads, TCRdb called clonotypes with MiXCR, one entry per CDR3 protein. The table records approximately 14,000 distinct CDR3 sequences, 10% to 13% of them present only once. Time point denoted: sample taken at primary tumor resection. Sequencing of whole RNA from tumor, nontumor lung or frozen PBMC involved no sorting. The sample here was PBMCs, taken at surgery. All receptors derive from a female donor with early-stage non-small cell lung cancer.

This clonotype has a count of ten or more. The CDR3 region is CAISDRQTRTGELFF. For the CDR3, the DNA is TGTGCCATCAGTGACAGACAGACCCGTACCGGGGAGCTGTTTTTT. This chain joins TRBV10-3 and TRBJ2-2, with D tentatively TRBD1 (5 bases). The CDR3 extends over 15 amino acids. Germline V gene lookup returns CDR1 ENHRY and CDR2 SYGVKD. Trimming shortened V by 3 bases and J by 5 bases, and 13 bases separated the two germline ends.

In this sample, this clonotype turned up once. A much larger clonotype is one base distant, so this may be a read error. The rearrangement joins TRBV3-1 to TRBJ2-3; 10 nucleotides match TRBD2. The CDR3 extends over 16 amino acids. The germline gives CDR1 LGHDT, CDR2 YNNKEL (reference sequence). The DNA of the CDR3 is TGTGACAGCAGCCAGCCGGGACTAGCGAGCGCAGATACGCAGTATTTT. This translates into CDSSQPGLASADTQYF.

This clonotype was observed at least ten times. V gene TRBV7-9 combines with J gene TRBJ2-6; 7 positions match TRBD1. The CDR3 has 16 amino acids. With 2 bases clipped from V and 4 bases from J, the junction kept 5 bases outside the gene matches. CDR1 and CDR2 from the germline V gene are SEHNR and FQNEAQ (reference sequence). CDR3 coding DNA: TGTGCCAGCAGCTTAAAGGGGGCCGCCGGGGCCAACGTCCTGACTTTC. This sequence encodes CASSLKGAAGANVLTF.

At least ten counts were recorded for this clonotype. This chain uses TRBV6-1 with TRBJ2-1, with 9 bases that match TRBD1. Germline CDR1 and CDR2: MNHNS and SASEGT. The CDR3 contains 17 residues. The ends lost 2 bases at V and 7 bases at J; junction bases unmatched: 12. The CDR3 region has the DNA TGTGCCAGCAGTGAATTTCGGACAGGGGTTTCTGGAAATGAGCAGTTCTTC. It codes for CASSEFRTGVSGNEQFF.

This clonotype ranks as medium-sized. V and J are TRBV29-1 and TRBJ1-1; D might be TRBD1 (6 bases). V shed 7 bases and J shed 0 bases, with 12 bases lying between them. From germline, CDR1 is SQVTM and CDR2 ANQGSEA. The CDR3 contains 13 residues. CDR3 loop: CSASRGLNTEAFF. The CDR3 DNA is TGCAGCGCCTCCAGGGGCTTGAACACTGAAGCTTTCTTT.

This clonotype was seen many times. This chain connects TRBV2 to TRBJ2-7; 7 nucleotides line up with TRBD1. V lost 6 bases and J lost 7; bases outside the gene matches: 12. CDR3 length: 14 amino acids. CDR1 and CDR2 from the germline V gene are SNHLY and FYNNEI. CDR3 bases: TGTGCCAGCAGAACCGGGACAGTTTGGGGGGAGCAGTACTTC. Amino acids: CASRTGTVWGEQYF.

The V and J genes are TRBV13 and TRBJ1-2, with D perhaps matching TRBD1 (5 bases). The CDR3 loop spans 12 amino acids. V was shortened by 5 bases and J by 8 bases, with 12 bases between the two germline ends. Per the germline V gene, CDR1 is PRHDT and CDR2 is FYEKMQ (reference sequence). CDR3 coding DNA: TGTGCCAGCAGCCATGGGGCGCGGGGCTACACCTTC. Encoded protein: CASSHGARGYTF.

The sample holds many counts of this clonotype. V usage is TRBV20-1 and J usage is TRBJ2-5, with TRBD2 matching 14 bases. The CDR3 length is 15 residues. V trimming: 8 bases; J trimming: 4 bases; junction bases outside the gene matches: 9. CDR1 is DFQATT and CDR2 is SNEGSKA in the germline V gene (reference sequence). CDR3 sequence reads: CSTATGTSGGETQYF. For the CDR3, the DNA is TGCAGTACCGCAACCGGGACTAGCGGGGGAGAGACCCAGTACTTC.

This clonotype is judged medium-sized (0.01 to 0.1%). This chain joins TRBV25-1 and TRBJ2-5, with 8 bases lining up with TRBD2. From germline, CDR1 is MGHDK and CDR2 SYGVNS. This CDR3 is built from 15 residues. The junction had 6 bases not matched to a gene; V was cut back by 1 base and J by 5 bases. The CDR3 DNA reads as TGTGCCAGCAGTGAATTACGACAGCGGGAGGAGACCCAGTACTTC. This translates into CASSELRQREETQYF.

Many counts were recorded for this clonotype. The chain joins TRBV20-1 to TRBJ1-1, with D possibly TRBD1 on 6 matching bases. The CDR3 covers 14 residues. CDR1 and CDR2 (germline): DFQATT, SNEGSKA (reference sequence). Between the trimmed V and J ends, which lost 7 bases and 2 bases, there was a span of 17 bases. In DNA, the CDR3 is TGCAGTGGGGGCGATAGGACAGCCAACACTGAAGCTTTCTTT. The encoded protein is CSGGDRTANTEAFF.

The chain joins TRBV29-1 to TRBJ2-2; D not resolved. The V end was cut by 4 bases, the J end by 7 bases, with 7 bases between. The CDR3 is 11 amino acids. CDR1 is SQVTM and CDR2 is ANQGSEA in the germline V gene. Written as DNA, the CDR3 is TGCAGCGTTGCCTCGATCGGGGAGCTGTTTTTT. Translating gives CSVASIGELFF.

This clonotype was seen repeatedly, ten times or more. V and J are TRBV30 and TRBJ1-1, with TRBD1 identical over 8 bases. With V trimmed by 8 bases and J by 5 bases, 7 bases remained unmatched. The CDR3 consists of 12 residues. Germline V CDR1 and CDR2: GTSNPN, SVGIG (reference sequence). CDR3 residues: CASQTGETEAFF. The CDR3 DNA reads as TGTGCCAGCCAGACAGGGGAAACTGAAGCTTTCTTT.

By proportion, this clonotype is medium-sized. The chain couples TRBV7-9 to TRBJ2-1; possibly TRBD1 or TRBD2 for D (5 bases each). Trimming pared 4 bases from V and 7 bases from J, leaving 20 bases between. The V gene's germline CDR1 is SEHNR and CDR2 FQNEAQ (reference sequence). CDR3 length: 16 residues. CDR3: CASSYTGQSGGNEQFF. The CDR3 DNA is TGTGCCAGCAGCTACACGGGGCAGTCGGGTGGGAATGAGCAGTTCTTC.

Turning to this clonotype: A clone one base away is much larger, so this may be a read error. The genes are TRBV12-3 or TRBV12-4 and TRBJ2-1; D is tentatively TRBD1 or TRBD2 (5 bases each). Trimming took 2 bases from V and 3 from J, leaving 11 bases between them. The CDR3 covers 15 residues. CDR3 nucleotides: TGTGCCAGCAGTTTACCTAGCAGGGACTACAATGAGCAGTTCTTC. It is translated as CASSLPSRDYNEQFF.

As to this clonotype: Given a much more abundant clone one base away, this may be a read error. The rearrangement links TRBV27 to TRBJ1-2; the D gene is possibly TRBD1 (6 bases). CDR3 length equals 15 residues. V dropped 4 bases and J dropped 6 bases, with 18 bases sitting between them. Germline lookup yields CDR1 MNHEY and CDR2 SMNVEV (reference sequence). The CDR3 DNA is TGTGCCAGCAGTTCGCGCCTGGGGGCTATCAATGGCTACACCTTC. Residues: CASSSRLGAINGYTF.

In this sample, this clonotype turned up a few times. The chain links TRBV3-1 to TRBJ2-5; TRBD2 matches at 7 bases. Germline V gives CDR1 LGHDT, CDR2 YNNKEL (reference sequence). This CDR3 comprises 15 residues. Trimming took 0 bases from V and 5 from J; bases not matched to a gene: 6. The CDR3 coding sequence is TGTGCCAGCAGCCAAGATGGGCTAGCGGCGGAGACCCAGTACTTC. Protein product: CASSQDGLAAETQYF.

This clonotype was counted only a few times. The chain links TRBV6-5 to TRBJ1-4, with no clear D. Germline V gene sequence: CDR1 MNHEY, CDR2 SVGAGI. V shed 6 bases and J shed 8 bases, with 13 bases lying between them. CDR3 length: 13 residues. Here the CDR3 reads CASSYGLGEKLFF. Written as DNA, the CDR3 is TGTGCCAGCAGCTACGGTTTGGGGGAAAAACTGTTTTTT.

This clonotype was seen repeatedly, ten times or more. The J gene is TRBJ2-6, the V gene TRBV19, with D uncertain. This CDR3 is 16 amino acids long. Germline values: CDR1 LNHDA, CDR2 SQIVND (reference sequence). V lost 6 bases and J 5 bases, leaving 17 bases between the germline ends. The CDR3 region has the DNA TGTGCCAGTAGGAAGAACTCAGGACCGCGGGCCAACGTCCTGACTTTC. It specifies CASRKNSGPRANVLTF. Full variable domain (outside the CDR3, taken from reference TRBV19 and TRBJ2-6): DGGITQSPKYLFRKEGQNVTLSCEQNLNHDAMYWYRQDPGQGLRLIYYSQIVNDFQKGDIAEGYSVSREKKESFPLTVTSAQKNPTAFYLCASRKNSGPRANVLTFGAGSRLTVL.

This clonotype was observed many times. The chain combines TRBV13 with TRBJ2-4, with D unclear. Germline V gene data show CDR1 as PRHDT and CDR2 as FYEKMQ (reference sequence). The CDR3 spans 13 residues. The V end lost 5 bases, the J end lost 5 bases, and 10 bases lay between the germline ends. The CDR3 DNA is TGTGCCAGCAGCATCGGCCTCGAAAACATTCAGTACTTC. Translation: CASSIGLENIQYF.

This clonotype occurred many times. V usage is TRBV29-1 and J usage is TRBJ1-1, with D perhaps matching TRBD1 (5 bases). The CDR3 is 13 residues long. Trimming stripped 3 bases from V and 4 bases from J, with 12 bases between. Germline assignment: CDR1 SQVTM and CDR2 ANQGSEA. The CDR3 DNA sequence: TGCAGCGTTGACCAGGGTGGTGGCACTGAAGCTTTCTTT. This sequence encodes CSVDQGGGTEAFF.

The sample holds many counts of this clonotype. This chain links TRBV19 with TRBJ1-4; TRBD1 might be the D (5 bases). The V gene lost 3 bases and the J gene lost 5 bases, with 13 bases spanning the gap. The CDR3 has 15 amino acids. Per the germline V gene, CDR1 is LNHDA and CDR2 is SQIVND (reference sequence). This CDR3 reads CASSIRLQGNEKLFF. DNA of the CDR3: TGTGCCAGTAGTATCCGTCTGCAGGGCAATGAAAAACTGTTTTTT.

This clonotype was detected ten times or more. CDR3 bases: TGTGCCAGCAGTTTATCCCACACGGCAGGAAAACTGTTTTTT. Its translation: CASSLSHTAGKLFF. The chain uses TRBV28 and TRBJ1-4, with no clear D. The germline gives CDR1 MDHEN, CDR2 SYDVKM. V was cut by 1 base and J by 10 bases, with 13 bases left in between. The CDR3 extends over 14 amino acids.

This clonotype was counted at least ten times. A read error may explain this, as a much larger clone is one base away. In DNA, the CDR3 is TGTGCCAGCACGCCTTGGGGGACCGCGACACAGGAAAACACCATATATTTT. Protein: CASTPWGTATQENTIYF. The chain employs TRBV5-4 and TRBJ1-3, with a tentative D call TRBD1 (5 bases). Trimming left V 6 bases short and J 6 bases short, with 25 bases between. CDR1 is SGHNT, CDR2 YYREEE, per germline (reference sequence). This CDR3 has 17 amino acids.